This T cell receptor (beta chain) was profiled in a study of blood T cell repertoires in COVID-19. The wider study: Sites in the United States, Italy and Spain provided acute and convalescent COVID-19 samples.

This table comes from immunoSEQ multiplex PCR, and its TCRdb copy is limited to in-frame clones, with some not included. The repertoire holds about 50,000 clones, about nine tenths seen once, with less than 3% in the top ten. The CDR3 has 13 residues. The V end lost 5 bases, the J end lost 9 bases, and 11 bases lay between the germline ends. The origin of this receptor is a woman older than 75 with COVID-19, enrolled during active disease. Sequencing used peripheral blood. V is TRBV12-3 or TRBV12-4 and J is TRBJ1-6; D is uncertain. CDR3 coding DNA: TGTGCCAGCAGTCCGCTCGGGAGTTCACCCCTCCACTTT. Translating it yields CASSPLGSSPLHF.